This T cell receptor (beta chain) was profiled in a study of T cells after posttransplantation cyclophosphamide. Cyclophosphamide on days +3 and +4 followed busulfan-fludarabine conditioning and a marrow graft. Assay used: immunoSEQ multiplex PCR; TCRdb lists only in-frame clones, some missing. This repertoire shows 9,000 to 15,000 clones, roughly 2% found once; its top ten account for roughly a sixth. Findings of the study overall: Skin or GI-infiltrating T cells shared few TRB sequences with blood. Later post-transplant blood repertoires were often dominated by donor CD8+ memory clones.

V shed 2 bases and J 1 base; nucleotides not matched to a gene: 5. CDR3 length: 16 residues. Per germline, CDR1 LGHNA and CDR2 YSLEER. This clone was picked up a small number of times. Its target is not known. This chain links TRBV4-3 with TRBJ2-1, with 7 bases lining up with TRBD2. The sequences come from PBMCs, collected after allogeneic stem cell transplant with posttransplant cyclophosphamide. The receptor was derived from a young adult male patient who received an allogeneic stem cell transplant from a related donor, was CMV-positive, and had no GVHD. Some of the T cells might come from the graft donor. CDR3 sequence: CASSQYWRESYNEQFF. CDR3 bases: TGCGCCAGCAGCCAATACTGGCGGGAGTCCTACAATGAGCAGTTCTTC.